This TCR beta chain was observed in a study of PD-L1 blockade in urothelial cancer (dated by TCRdb to 2017 to 2019). The study in broad terms: Every patient began therapy in about 2014 and was given atezolizumab 1,200 mg intravenously every 3 weeks. Pretreatment tumor samples, along with matched peripheral blood collected serially before and after atezolizumab treatment, underwent TCR sequencing. Progression-free survival longer than 6 months counted as durable clinical benefit, and TCR features were additionally tested against both progression-free and overall survival. Some 29 patients had pretreatment blood TCR-seq, some 25 had at least one posttreatment blood collection, and some 25 had tumor TCR-seq. Blood samples were analyzed at two time points: 3 weeks after treatment start (second dose) and 6 weeks after treatment start. Patients had an ECOG performance status of 0 or 1 and had received between 0 and 3 prior chemotherapy regimens. Blood samples gave median yields of 141,255 T cells and 83,000 or so unique TCRs, along with a median clonality of approximately 0.08. In the same patients, pretreatment tumors underwent whole exome sequencing and RNA sequencing in addition to TCR sequencing. About nine tenths of the roughly 29 patients were identified as males with urothelial cancer of bladder origin, and a prior smoking history was reported by 18 of 29 patients. The study, an exploratory multi-omic analysis, examined somatic, immune and clinical correlates of response to PD-L1 blockade with atezolizumab in urothelial cancer. Roughly nine patients achieved durable clinical benefit and roughly 20 did not.

Via the germline V gene (reference sequence), CDR1 is MNHNY and CDR2 SVGAGI. V loses 8 bases of germline sequence and J loses 6 bases, and the interval between the two ends is 17 bases. From its cysteine to its phenylalanine, the CDR3 spans 15 amino acids. Just the 45-base CDR3 DNA is kept, in frame starting at base 1. As regards this clone: Its antigen target is currently unknown. Base qualities are missing; no much larger clone stands one base away.

Synthetic TCR analog templates were spiked into each PCR to estimate absolute template abundance from read counts. The immunoSEQ assay was used to amplify TCRbeta CDR3 regions from genomic DNA with bias-controlled V and J gene primers. Sequencing of rearranged TCRbeta segments was performed at approximately 20X coverage. The authors' analysis ran thus. Sequencing errors were corrected by clustering and CDR3s were annotated against IMGT to assign V, D and J genes. Only productive TCRbeta rearrangements were used in downstream analyses, excluding out-of-frame or stop-codon sequences. To compute clonality, Shannon entropy was normalized by the log of the number of unique productive sequences and then subtracted from one. Clones differing between time points or between blood and tumor were identified using Fisher's exact test with Benjamini-Hochberg correction, with an adjusted p below 0.01 applied as the threshold. TCRdb carries this immuneACCESS record with in-frame sequences only. Its versions omit some clonotypes, under half of them owing to an unresolved V gene in the studies checked, with the rest unexplained. The DNA was the basis for D and trimming; V, J and clone size are from that table. The sample has roughly 53,000 clones on record, 87% of them singletons. The ten largest account for roughly 14% of the sample.

The time point label for this specimen denotes: pretreatment peripheral blood. The cohort comprised around 30 patients with locally advanced or metastatic urothelial carcinoma treated at Memorial Sloan Kettering on a trial protocol. Peripheral blood mononuclear cells were collected pretreatment and during treatment, at between 1 and 8 total time points per patient. The Qiagen DNeasy Blood extraction kit was used to purify genomic DNA from total PBMCs and from tumor samples. Collected pretreatment and during treatment, PBMCs were isolated and stored as previously described. The research as a whole found: A pretreatment peripheral blood TCR clonality below the median was linked to improved progression-free and overall survival. At 3 weeks after the start of treatment, tumor-associated TCR clones in peripheral blood had expanded more in patients with durable benefit (n ≈ 23, p = 0.022). Small sample size (n ≈ 30) and many exploratory analyses mean the results are intended to be hypothesis-generating.

Specimen: PBMCs, collected around atezolizumab (anti-PD-L1) treatment. The sequence is built from TRBV6-6 and TRBJ1-6, with a tentative D gene TRBD1 over 5 matching bases. The TCR was taken from a woman aged 60-75 years with urothelial cancer. The CDR3 amino acid sequence is: CASSGEPGGNSPLHF. DNA sequence: TGTGCCAGCTCGGGGGAGCCTGGGGGTAATTCACCCCTCCACTTT.